The TCR beta chain described here comes from a study of technical replicates of blood from several donors. V lost 6 bases and J lost 7, with 19 bases in between. This CDR3 comprises 14 residues. CDR1 is MNHNY, CDR2 SVGAGI, per germline (reference sequence). Sequencing was performed with immunoSEQ multiplex PCR; in TCRdb, only in-frame clones are kept and a portion is missing. Found here are tens of thousands of clones, 90% to 95% of them singletons; the top ten hold 0.24%. The chain couples TRBV6-6 to TRBJ2-7, with a possible D match to TRBD2 (5 bases). This TCR derives from a human donor in good health. Sequencing was performed on T cells isolated from PBMCs. The CDR3 loop is CASSRYSEGREQYF. CDR3 bases: TGTGCCAGCAGCAGGTACAGTGAGGGTCGAGAGCAGTACTTC.